The TCR beta chain described here comes from a study of a mutant IDH1 vaccine in newly diagnosed glioma. Study-wide background: Previous care, which was radiotherapy, temozolomide, or both, most often involved both. Findings and limits, study-wide: Pseudoprogression appears to have had no connection to changes in top peripheral T cell clonotypes. Patients showed vaccine-induced immune responses at a rate of approximately 95%.

The method was immunoSEQ multiplex PCR; TCRdb's version includes in-frame clones alone and lacks a portion of them. This repertoire shows 30,000 or so clones, more than 65% found once; its top ten account for approximately 19%. Time point in this sample: baseline, week 1 (first vaccination visit). Regarding treatment: pre-vaccination baseline after standard-of-care therapy. Each astrocytoma in the donors was new, WHO grade 3 or 4, IDH1-mutant and ATRX-lost. Comments on this clone: The antigen is unknown.

This CDR3 is 17 amino acids long. V trimming: 4 bases; J trimming: 4 bases; junction bases outside the gene matches: 11. CDR1 is SGHRS, CDR2 YFSETQ, per germline. Material: PBMCs, obtained from a glioma patient treated with radiotherapy, temozolomide or both. The chain joins TRBV5-1 to TRBJ2-1; 10 nucleotides agree with TRBD2. The source of this sequence is a man aged 25-40 years with glioma. CDR3 loop: CASSRLAGAAIYNEQFF. CDR3 coding DNA: TGCGCCAGCAGCCGCCTAGCGGGAGCGGCTATATACAATGAGCAGTTCTTC.